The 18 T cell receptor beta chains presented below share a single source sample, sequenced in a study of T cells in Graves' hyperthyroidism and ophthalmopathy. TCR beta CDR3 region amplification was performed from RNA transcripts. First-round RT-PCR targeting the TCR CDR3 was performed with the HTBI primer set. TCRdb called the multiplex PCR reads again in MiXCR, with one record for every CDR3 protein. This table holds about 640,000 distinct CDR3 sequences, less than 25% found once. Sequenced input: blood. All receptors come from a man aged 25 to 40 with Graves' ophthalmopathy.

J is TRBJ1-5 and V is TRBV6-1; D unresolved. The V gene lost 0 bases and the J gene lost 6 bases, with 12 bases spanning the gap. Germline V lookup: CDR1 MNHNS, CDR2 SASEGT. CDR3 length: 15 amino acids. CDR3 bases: TGTGCCAGCAGTGAAGCCCCACTAACTCGTCAGCCCCAGCATTTT. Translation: CASSEAPLTRQPQHF.

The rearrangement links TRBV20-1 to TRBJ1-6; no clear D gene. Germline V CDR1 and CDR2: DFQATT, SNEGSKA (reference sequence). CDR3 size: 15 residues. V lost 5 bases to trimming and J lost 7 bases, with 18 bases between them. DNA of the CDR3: TGCAGTGCTCCACGAGAATTGGGGATCAATTCACCCCTCCACTTT. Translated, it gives CSAPRELGINSPLHF.

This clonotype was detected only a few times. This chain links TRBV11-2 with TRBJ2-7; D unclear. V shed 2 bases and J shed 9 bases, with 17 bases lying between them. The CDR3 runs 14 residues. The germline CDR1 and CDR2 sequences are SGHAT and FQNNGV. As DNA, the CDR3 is TGTGCCAGCAGCTTAACTCCCCCCTCTTCAGTGCAGTACTTC. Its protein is CASSLTPPSSVQYF.

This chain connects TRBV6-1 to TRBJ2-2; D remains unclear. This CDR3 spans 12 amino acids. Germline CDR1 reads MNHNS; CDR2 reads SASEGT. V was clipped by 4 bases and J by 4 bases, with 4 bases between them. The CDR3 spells CASSVLTGELFF. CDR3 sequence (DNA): TGTGCCAGCAGTGTTCTCACCGGGGAGCTGTTTTTT.

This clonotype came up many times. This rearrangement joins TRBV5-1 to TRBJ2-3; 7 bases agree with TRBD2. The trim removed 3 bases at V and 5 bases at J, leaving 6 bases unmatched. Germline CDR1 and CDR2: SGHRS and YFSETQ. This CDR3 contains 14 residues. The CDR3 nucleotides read TGCGCCAGCAGCTCCCTAGCGGCAGGAGATACGCAGTATTTT. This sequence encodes CASSSLAAGDTQYF. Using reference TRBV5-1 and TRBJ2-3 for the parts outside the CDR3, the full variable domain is KAGVTQTPRYLIKTRGQQVTLSCSPISGHRSVSWYQQTPGQGLQFLFEYFSETQRNKGNFPGRFSGRQFSNSRSEMNVSTLELGDSALYLCASSSLAAGDTQYFGPGTRLTVL.

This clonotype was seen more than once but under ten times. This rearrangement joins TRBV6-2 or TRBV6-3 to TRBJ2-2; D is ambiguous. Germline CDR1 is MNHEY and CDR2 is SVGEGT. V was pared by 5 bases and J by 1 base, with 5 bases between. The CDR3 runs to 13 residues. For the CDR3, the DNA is TGTGCCAGCAGTGGGGTGAACACCGGGGAGCTGTTTTTT. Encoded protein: CASSGVNTGELFF.

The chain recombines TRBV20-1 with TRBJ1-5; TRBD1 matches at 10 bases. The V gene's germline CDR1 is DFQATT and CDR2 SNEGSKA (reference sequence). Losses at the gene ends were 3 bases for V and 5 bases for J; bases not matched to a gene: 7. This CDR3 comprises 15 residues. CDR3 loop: CSARKWDRGDQPQHF. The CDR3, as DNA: TGCAGTGCTAGGAAATGGGACAGGGGAGATCAGCCCCAGCATTTT.

CDR3 region: CASIPTAGASTDTQYF. For the CDR3, the DNA is TGTGCCAGCATCCCAACAGCCGGGGCTAGCACAGATACGCAGTATTTT. The chain uses TRBV11-2 and TRBJ2-3; D may match TRBD1 or TRBD2 (5 bases each). Germline values: CDR1 SGHAT, CDR2 FQNNGV. This CDR3 has 16 amino acids. Trimming pared 7 bases from V and 0 bases from J, leaving 17 bases between.

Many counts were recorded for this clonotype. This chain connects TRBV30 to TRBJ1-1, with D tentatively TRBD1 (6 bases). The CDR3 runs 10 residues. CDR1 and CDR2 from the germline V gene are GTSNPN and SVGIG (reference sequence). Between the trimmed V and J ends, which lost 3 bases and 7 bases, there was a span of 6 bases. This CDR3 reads CAWRDSEAFF. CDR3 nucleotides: TGTGCCTGGAGGGACAGTGAAGCTTTCTTT. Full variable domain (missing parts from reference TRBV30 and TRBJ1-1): SQTIHQWPATLVQPVGSPLSLECTVEGTSNPNLYWYRQAAGRGLQLLFYSVGIGQISSEVPQNLSASRPQDRQFILSSKKLLLSDSGFYLCAWRDSEAFFGQGTRLTVV.

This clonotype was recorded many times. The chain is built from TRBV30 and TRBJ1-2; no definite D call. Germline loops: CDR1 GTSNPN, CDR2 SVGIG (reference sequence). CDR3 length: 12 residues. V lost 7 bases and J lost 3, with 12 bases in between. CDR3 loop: CAYLRGDYGYTF. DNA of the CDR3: TGTGCCTACCTCCGGGGTGACTATGGCTACACCTTC.

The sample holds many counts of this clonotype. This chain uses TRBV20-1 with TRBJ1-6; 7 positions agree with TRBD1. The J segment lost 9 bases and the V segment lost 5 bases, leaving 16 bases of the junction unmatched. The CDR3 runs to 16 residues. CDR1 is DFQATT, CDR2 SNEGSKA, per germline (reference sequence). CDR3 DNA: TGCAGTGCTTCTCCTCAGACAGGGTTCCGGGGTTCACCCCTCCACTTT. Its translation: CSASPQTGFRGSPLHF.

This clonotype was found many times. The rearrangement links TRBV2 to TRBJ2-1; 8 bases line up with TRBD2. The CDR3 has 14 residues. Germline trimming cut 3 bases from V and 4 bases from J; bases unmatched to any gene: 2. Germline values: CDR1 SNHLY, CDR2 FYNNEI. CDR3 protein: CASSESGGYNEQFF. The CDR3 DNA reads TGTGCCAGCAGTGAGAGCGGGGGTTACAATGAGCAGTTCTTC.

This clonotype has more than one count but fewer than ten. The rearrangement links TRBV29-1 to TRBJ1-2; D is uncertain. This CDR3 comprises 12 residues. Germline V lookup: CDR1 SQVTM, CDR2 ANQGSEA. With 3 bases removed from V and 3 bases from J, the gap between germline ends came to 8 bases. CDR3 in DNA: TGCAGCGTTGAGGATGGGTACTATGGCTACACCTTC. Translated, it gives CSVEDGYYGYTF.

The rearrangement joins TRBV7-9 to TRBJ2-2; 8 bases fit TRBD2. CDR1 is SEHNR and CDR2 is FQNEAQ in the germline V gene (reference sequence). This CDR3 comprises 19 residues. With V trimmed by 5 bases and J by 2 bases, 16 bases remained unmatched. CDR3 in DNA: TGTGCCAGCAGCCTACCCACTAGCGGTCCACGGGGAAACACCGGGGAGCTGTTTTTT. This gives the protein CASSLPTSGPRGNTGELFF.

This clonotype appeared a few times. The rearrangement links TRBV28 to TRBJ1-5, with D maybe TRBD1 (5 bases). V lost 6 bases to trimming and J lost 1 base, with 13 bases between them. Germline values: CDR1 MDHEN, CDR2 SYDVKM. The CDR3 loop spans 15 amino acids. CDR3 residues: CASSQEDKSNQPQHF. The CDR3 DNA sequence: TGTGCCAGCAGCCAAGAGGACAAGAGCAATCAGCCCCAGCATTTT.

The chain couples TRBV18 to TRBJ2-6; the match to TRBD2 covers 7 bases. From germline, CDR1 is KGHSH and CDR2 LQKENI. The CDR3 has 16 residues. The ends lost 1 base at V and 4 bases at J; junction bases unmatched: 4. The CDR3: CASSPRGGSGANVLTF. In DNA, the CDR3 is TGTGCCAGCTCACCACGCGGGGGATCGGGGGCCAACGTCCTGACTTTC.

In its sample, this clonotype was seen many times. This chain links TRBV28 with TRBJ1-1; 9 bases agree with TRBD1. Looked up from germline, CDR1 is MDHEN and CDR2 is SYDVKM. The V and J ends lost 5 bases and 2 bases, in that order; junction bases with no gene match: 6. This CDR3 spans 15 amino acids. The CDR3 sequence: CASSPGTGINTEAFF. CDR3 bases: TGTGCCAGCAGTCCCGGGACAGGGATAAACACTGAAGCTTTCTTT.

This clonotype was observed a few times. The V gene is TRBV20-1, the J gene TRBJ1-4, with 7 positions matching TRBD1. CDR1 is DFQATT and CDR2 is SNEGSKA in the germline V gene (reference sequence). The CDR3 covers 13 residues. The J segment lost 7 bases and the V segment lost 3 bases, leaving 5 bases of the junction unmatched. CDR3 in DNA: TGCAGTGCTAGGATGCAGGGGGGTGAAAAACTGTTTTTT. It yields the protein CSARMQGGEKLFF.